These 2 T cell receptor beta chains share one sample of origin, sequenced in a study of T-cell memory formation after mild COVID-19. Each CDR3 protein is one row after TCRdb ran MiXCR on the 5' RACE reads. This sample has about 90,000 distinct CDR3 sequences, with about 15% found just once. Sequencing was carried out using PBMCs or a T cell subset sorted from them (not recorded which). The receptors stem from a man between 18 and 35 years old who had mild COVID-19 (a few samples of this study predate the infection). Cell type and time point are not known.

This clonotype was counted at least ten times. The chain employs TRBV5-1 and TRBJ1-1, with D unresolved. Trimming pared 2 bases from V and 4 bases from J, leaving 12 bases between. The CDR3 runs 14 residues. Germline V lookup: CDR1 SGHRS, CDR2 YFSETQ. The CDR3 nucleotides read TGCGCCAGCAGCTTAGTTGGCCGCTTCACTGAAGCTTTCTTT. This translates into CASSLVGRFTEAFF. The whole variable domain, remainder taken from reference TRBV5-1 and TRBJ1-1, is KAGVTQTPRYLIKTRGQQVTLSCSPISGHRSVSWYQQTPGQGLQFLFEYFSETQRNKGNFPGRFSGRQFSNSRSEMNVSTLELGDSALYLCASSLVGRFTEAFFGQGTRLTVV.

In DNA, the CDR3 is TGTGCCAGCAGCCAAGGCTGGGGAGAGACCCAGTACTTC. Protein sequence: CASSQGWGETQYF. V usage is TRBV14 and J usage is TRBJ2-5; D is undetermined. Per the germline V gene, CDR1 is SGHDN and CDR2 is FVKESK. This CDR3 has 13 amino acids. V dropped 1 base and J dropped 4 bases, with 7 bases sitting between them.